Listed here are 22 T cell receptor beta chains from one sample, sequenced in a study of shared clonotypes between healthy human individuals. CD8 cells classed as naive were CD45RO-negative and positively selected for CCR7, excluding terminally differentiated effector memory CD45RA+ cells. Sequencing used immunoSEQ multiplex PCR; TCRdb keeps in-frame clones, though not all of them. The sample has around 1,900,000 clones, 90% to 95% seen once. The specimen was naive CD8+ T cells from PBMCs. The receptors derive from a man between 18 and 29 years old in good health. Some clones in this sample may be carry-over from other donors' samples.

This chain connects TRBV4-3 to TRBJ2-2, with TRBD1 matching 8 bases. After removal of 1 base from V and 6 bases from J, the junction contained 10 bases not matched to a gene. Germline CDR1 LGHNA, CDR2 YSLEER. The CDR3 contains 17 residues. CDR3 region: CASSQAPGPGGSGELFF. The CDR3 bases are TGCGCCAGCAGCCAAGCGCCCGGCCCAGGGGGCTCCGGGGAGCTGTTTTTT.

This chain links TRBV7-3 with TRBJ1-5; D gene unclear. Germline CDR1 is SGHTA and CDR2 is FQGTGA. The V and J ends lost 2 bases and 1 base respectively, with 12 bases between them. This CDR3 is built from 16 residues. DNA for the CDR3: TGTGCCAGCAGCTTAGCCGATAGCTACAGCAATCAGCCCCAGCATTTT. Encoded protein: CASSLADSYSNQPQHF.

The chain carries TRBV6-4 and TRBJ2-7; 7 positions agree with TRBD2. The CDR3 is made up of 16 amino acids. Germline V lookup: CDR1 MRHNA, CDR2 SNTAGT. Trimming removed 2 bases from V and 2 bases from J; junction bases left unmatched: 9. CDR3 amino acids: CASSDPLTAGTYEQYF. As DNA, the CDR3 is TGTGCCAGCAGTGACCCCCTCACAGCGGGGACCTACGAGCAGTACTTC.

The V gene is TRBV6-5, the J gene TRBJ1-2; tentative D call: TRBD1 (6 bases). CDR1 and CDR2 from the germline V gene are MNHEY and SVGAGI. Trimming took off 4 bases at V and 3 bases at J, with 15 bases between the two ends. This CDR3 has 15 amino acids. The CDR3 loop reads CASSWAPEGDYGYTF. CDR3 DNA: TGTGCCAGCAGTTGGGCCCCTGAGGGGGACTATGGCTACACCTTC.

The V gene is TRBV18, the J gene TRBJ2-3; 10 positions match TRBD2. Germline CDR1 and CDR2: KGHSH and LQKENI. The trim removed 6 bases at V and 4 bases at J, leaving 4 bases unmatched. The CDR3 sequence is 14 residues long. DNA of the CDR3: TGTGCCAGCTCCCGAGCGGGAGGGTCAGATACGCAGTATTTT. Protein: CASSRAGGSDTQYF.

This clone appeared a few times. CDR3 protein: CARYRVSNQPQHF. In DNA, the CDR3 is TGTGCCAGATACAGGGTTAGCAATCAGCCCCAGCATTTT. The chain joins TRBV21-1 to TRBJ1-5; TRBD1 reflects the table's D call only, with no check against the DNA. TRBV21-1 is assigned pseudogene status. The CDR3 sequence is 13 residues long.

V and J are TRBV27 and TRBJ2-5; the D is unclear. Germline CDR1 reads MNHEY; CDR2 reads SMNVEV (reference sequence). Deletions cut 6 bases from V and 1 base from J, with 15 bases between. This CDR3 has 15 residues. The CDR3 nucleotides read TGTGCCAGCAGCCCTGATCGGGCACTCCAAGAGACCCAGTACTTC. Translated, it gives CASSPDRALQETQYF.

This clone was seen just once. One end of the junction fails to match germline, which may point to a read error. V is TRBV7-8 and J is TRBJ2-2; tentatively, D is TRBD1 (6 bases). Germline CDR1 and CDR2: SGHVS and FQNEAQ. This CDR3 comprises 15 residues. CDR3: CATSPLGDINGELFF. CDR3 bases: TGTGCCACCAGCCCCTTAGGGGACATTAACGGGGAGCTGTTTTTT.

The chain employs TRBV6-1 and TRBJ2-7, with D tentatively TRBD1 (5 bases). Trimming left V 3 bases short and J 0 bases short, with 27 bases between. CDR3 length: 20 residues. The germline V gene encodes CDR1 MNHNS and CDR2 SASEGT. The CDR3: CASSEPPRDSSRIFSYEQYF. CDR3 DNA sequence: TGTGCCAGCAGTGAGCCTCCTCGAGACAGTAGTAGGATCTTCTCCTACGAGCAGTACTTC.

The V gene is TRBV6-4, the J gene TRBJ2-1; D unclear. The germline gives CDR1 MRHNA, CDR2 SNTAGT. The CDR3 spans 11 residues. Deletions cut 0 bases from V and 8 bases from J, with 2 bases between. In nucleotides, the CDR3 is TGTGCCAGCAGTGACTCCTATGAGCAGTTCTTC. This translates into CASSDSYEQFF.

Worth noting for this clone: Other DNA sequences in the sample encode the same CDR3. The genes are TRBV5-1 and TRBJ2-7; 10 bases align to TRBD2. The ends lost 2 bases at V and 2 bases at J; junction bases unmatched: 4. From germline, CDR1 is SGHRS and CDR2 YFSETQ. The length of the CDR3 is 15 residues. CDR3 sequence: CASSLSLAGAYEQYF. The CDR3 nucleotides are TGCGCCAGCAGCTTATCTCTAGCGGGAGCCTACGAGCAGTACTTC.

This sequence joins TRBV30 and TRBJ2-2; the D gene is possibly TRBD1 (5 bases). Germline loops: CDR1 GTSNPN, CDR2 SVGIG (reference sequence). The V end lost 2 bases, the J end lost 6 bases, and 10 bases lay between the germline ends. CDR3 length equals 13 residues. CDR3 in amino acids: CAWSPPRAGELFF. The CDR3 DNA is TGTGCCTGGAGTCCCCCCAGGGCCGGGGAGCTGTTTTTT.

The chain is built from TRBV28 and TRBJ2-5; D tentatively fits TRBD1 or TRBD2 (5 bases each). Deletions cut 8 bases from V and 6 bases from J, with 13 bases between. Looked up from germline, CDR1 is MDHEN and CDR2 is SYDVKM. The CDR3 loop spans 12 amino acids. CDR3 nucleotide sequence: TGTGCCAGCGGCCCTCCGGGACAGACCCAGTACTTC. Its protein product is CASGPPGQTQYF.

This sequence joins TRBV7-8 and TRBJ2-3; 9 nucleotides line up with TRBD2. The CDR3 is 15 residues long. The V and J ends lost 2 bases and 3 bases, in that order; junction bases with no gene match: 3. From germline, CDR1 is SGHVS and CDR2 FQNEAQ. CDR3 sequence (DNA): TGTGCCAGCAGCTTATTAGCGGGAGAAACAGATACGCAGTATTTT. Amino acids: CASSLLAGETDTQYF.

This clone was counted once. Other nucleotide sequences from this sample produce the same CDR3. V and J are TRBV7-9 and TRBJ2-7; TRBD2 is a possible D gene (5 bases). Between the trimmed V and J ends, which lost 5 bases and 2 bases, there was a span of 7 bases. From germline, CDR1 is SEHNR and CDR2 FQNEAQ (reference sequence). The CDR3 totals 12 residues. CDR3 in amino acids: CASSAGTYEQYF. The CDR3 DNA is TGTGCCAGCAGCGCCGGGACCTACGAGCAGTACTTC.

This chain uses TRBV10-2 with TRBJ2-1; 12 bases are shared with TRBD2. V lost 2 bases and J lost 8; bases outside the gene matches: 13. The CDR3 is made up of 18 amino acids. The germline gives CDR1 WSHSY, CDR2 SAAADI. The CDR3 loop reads CASSERLLAGGGWDEQFF. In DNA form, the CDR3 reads TGCGCCAGCAGTGAGAGGTTACTAGCGGGAGGCGGGTGGGATGAGCAGTTCTTC.

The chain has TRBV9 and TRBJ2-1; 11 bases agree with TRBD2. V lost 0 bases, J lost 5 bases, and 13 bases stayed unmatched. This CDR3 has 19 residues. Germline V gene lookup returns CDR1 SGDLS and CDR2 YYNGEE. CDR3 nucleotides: TGTGCCAGCAGCGTAGCAAAGGCCGACACTAGCGGGAGAAACAATGAGCAGTTCTTC. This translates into CASSVAKADTSGRNNEQFF. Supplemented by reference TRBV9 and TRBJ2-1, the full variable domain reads DSGVTQTPKHLITATGQRVTLRCSPRSGDLSVYWYQQSLDQGLQFLIQYYNGEERAKGNILERFSAQQFPDLHSELNLSSLELGDSALYFCASSVAKADTSGRNNEQFFGPGTRLTVL.

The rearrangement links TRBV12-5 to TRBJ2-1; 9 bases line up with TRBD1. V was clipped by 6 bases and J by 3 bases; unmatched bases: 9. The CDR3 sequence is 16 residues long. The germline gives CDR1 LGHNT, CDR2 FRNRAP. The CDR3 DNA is TGTGCTAGTGGCCCCCCCGGGACAGGGAACTACAATGAGCAGTTCTTC. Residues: CASGPPGTGNYNEQFF.

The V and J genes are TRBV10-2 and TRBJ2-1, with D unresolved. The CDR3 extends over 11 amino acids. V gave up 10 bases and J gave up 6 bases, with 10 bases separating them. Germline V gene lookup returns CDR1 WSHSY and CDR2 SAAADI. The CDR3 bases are TGCGCCACCTGGGTTGTCAATGAGCAGTTCTTC. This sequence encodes CATWVVNEQFF.

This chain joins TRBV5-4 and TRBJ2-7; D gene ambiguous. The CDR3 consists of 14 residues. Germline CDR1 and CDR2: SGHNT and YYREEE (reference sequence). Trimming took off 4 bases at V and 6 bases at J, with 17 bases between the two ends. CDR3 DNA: TGTGCCAGCAGCCTCGGGTATAACGGGCCCGAGCAGTACTTC. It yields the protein CASSLGYNGPEQYF.

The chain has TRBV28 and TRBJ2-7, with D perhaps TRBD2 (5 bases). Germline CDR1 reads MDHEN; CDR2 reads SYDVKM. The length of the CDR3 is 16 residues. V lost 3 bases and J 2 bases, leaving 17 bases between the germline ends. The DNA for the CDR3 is TGTGCCAGCAGTTTCCCCGGAACCCTGACTACCTACGAGCAGTACTTC. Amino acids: CASSFPGTLTTYEQYF.

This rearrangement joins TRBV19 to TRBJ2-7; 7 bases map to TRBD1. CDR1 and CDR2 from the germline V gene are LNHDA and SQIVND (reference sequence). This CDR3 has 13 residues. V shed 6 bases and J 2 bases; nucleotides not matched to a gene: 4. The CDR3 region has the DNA TGTGCCAGTAGCGACAGGGCCCCCTACGAGCAGTACTTC. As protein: CASSDRAPYEQYF.